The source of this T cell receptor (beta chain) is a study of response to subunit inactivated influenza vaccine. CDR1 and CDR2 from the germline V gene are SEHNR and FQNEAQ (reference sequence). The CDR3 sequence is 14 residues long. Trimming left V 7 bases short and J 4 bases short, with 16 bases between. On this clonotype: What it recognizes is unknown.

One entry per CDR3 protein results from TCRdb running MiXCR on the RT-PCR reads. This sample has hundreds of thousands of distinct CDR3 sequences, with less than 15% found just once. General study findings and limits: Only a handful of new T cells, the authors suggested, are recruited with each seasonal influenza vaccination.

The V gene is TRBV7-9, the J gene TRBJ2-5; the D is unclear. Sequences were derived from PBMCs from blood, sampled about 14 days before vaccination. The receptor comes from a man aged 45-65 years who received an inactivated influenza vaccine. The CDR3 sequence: CASTVGWGIETQYF. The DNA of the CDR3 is TGTGCCAGCACCGTTGGGTGGGGAATAGAGACCCAGTACTTC.